This section outlines one TCR beta chain sequence together with its context. The sample belongs to a study of control samples from healthy donors and cancer patients. Assay: immunoSEQ multiplex PCR; the TCRdb copy retains only in-frame clones and omits some. This sample has around 130,000 clones, with 80% to 90% found just once. This CDR3 has 13 residues. Trimming shortened V by 7 bases and J by 5 bases, and 13 bases separated the two germline ends. The chain is built from TRBV12-3 or TRBV12-4 and TRBJ2-3, with D possibly TRBD2 on 6 matching bases. Source material: blood. The sequence derives from a man in his fifties in good health. The CDR3 region is CASTPPGGDTQYF. The CDR3 DNA sequence: TGTGCCAGCACCCCACCCGGGGGAGATACGCAGTATTTT.